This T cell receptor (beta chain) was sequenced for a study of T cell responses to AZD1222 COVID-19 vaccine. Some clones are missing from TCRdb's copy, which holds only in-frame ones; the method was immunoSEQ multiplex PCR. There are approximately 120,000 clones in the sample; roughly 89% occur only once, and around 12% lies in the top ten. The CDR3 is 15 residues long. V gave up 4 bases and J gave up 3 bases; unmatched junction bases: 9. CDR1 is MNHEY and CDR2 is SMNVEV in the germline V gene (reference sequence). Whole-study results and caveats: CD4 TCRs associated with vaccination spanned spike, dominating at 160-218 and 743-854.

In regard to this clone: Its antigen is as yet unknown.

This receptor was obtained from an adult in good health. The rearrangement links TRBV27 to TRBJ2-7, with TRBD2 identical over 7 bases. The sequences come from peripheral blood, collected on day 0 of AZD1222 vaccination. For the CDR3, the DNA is TGTGCCAGCAGTTCTGACGGGGGGTCCCTCTACGAGCAGTACTTC. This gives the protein CASSSDGGSLYEQYF.